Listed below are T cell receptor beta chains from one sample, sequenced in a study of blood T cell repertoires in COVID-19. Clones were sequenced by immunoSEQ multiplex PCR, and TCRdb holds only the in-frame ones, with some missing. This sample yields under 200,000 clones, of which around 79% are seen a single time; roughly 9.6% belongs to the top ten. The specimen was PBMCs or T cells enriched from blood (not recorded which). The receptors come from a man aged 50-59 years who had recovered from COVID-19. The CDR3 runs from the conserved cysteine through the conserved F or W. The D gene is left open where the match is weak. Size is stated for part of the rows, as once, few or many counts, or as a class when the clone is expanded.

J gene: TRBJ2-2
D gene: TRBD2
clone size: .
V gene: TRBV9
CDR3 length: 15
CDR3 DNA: TGTGCCAGCAGCGTAGTTCTAGCGGGGCCCGGGGAGCTGTTTTTT
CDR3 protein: CASSVVLAGPGELFF

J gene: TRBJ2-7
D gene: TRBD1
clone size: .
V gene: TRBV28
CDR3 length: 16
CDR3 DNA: TGTGCCAGCAGTTTCCCCGGGACAGAAATTACCTACGAGCAGTACTTC
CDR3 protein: CASSFPGTEITYEQYF

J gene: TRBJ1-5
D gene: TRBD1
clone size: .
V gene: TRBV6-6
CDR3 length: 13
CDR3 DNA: TGTGCCAGCATCGGACAGGAAGATCAGCCCCAGCATTTT
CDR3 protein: CASIGQEDQPQHF

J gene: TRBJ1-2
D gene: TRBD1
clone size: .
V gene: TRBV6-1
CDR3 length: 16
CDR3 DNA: TGTGCCAGCAGTGAAGCCAGGACAGGGTACACTGGCGGCTACACCTTC
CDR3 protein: CASSEARTGYTGGYTF

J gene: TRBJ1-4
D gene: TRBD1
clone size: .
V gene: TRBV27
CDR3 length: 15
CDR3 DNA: TGTGCCAGCAGTCCGGCAGGGGGCGATCGGGAAAAACTGTTTTTT
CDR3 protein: CASSPAGGDREKLFF

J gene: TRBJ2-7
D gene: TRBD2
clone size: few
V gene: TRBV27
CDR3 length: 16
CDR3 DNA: TGTGCCAGCAGTCCTGTCGCCGGGGGGGCAACCTACGAGCAGTACTTC
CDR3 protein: CASSPVAGGATYEQYF

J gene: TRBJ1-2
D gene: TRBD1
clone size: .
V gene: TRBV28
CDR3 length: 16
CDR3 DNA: TGTGCCAGCAGTCCCTCGGACAGGGAGGTGGACTATGGCTACACCTTC
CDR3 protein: CASSPSDREVDYGYTF

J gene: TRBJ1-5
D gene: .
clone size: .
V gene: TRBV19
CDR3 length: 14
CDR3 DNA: TGTGCCAGCCGGGTAGCCCCTAGCAATCAGCCCCAGCATTTT
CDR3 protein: CASRVAPSNQPQHF

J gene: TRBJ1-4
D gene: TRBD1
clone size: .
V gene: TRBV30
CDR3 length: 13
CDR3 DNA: TGTGCCGCTCCGGGACAGGGCCATGAAAAACTGTTTTTT
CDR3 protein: CAAPGQGHEKLFF

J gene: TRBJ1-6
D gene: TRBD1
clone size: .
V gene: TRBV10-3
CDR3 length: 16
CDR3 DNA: TGTGCCATCAGTGAACGCCGGGACAGTCTTAATTCACCCCTCCACTTT
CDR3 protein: CAISERRDSLNSPLHF

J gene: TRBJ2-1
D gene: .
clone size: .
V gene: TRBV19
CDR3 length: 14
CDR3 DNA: TGTGCCAGTAGTAGCGGAAGCGCCTACAATGAGCAGTTCTTC
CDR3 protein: CASSSGSAYNEQFF

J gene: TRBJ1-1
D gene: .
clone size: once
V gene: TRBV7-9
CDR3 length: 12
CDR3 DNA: TGTGCCAGCAGCTTCTGGGGAGAGGAAGCTTTCTTT
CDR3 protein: CASSFWGEEAFF

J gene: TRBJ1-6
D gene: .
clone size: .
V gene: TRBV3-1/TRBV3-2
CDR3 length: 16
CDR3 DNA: TGTGCCAGCAGCCAAGATTATCCCTTTAATAATTCACCCCTCCACTTT
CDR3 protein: CASSQDYPFNNSPLHF

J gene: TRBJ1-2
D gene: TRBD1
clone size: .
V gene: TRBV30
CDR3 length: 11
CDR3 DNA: TGTGCCTGGAAACAAGGGGGCGGCTACACCTTC
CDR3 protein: CAWKQGGGYTF

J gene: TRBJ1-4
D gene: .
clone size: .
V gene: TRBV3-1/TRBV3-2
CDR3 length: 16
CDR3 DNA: TGTGCCAGCAGCCAAGGGACGGGATTCGCTAATGAAAAACTGTTTTTT
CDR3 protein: CASSQGTGFANEKLFF

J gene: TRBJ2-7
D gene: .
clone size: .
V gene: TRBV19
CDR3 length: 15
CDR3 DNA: TGTGCCAGTAGTAATACGGGGATTTTAAGGGACGAGCAGTACTTC
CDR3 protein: CASSNTGILRDEQYF

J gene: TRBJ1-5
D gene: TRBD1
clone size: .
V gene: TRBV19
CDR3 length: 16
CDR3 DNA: TGTGCCAGTAGTATAGGCTCCCAGGGGGCAGGACAGCCCCAGCATTTT
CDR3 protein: CASSIGSQGAGQPQHF

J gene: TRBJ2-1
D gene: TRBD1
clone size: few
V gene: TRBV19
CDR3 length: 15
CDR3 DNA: TGTGCCAGTAGTGACCGGGACAGGGCTAGCAATGAGCAGTTCTTC
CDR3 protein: CASSDRDRASNEQFF

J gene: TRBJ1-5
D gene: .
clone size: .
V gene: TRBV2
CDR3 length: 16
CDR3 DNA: TGTGCCAGCAGCGCGGGGGACATTGGGAACAATCAGCCCCAGCATTTT
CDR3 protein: CASSAGDIGNNQPQHF

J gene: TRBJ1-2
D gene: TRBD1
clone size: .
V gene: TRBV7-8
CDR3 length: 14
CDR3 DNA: TGTGCCAGCAGCATGGGGACAGGGGGGAGAGGCTACACCTTC
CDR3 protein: CASSMGTGGRGYTF

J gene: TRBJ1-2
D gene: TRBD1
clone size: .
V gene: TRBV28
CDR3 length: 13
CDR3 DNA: TGTGCCAGCGGGACAGGGTGGGACTATGGCTACACCTTC
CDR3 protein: CASGTGWDYGYTF

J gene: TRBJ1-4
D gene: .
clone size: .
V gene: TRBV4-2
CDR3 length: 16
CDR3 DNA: TGTGCCAGCAGCCAAGAGGGGGCTGGAACTAATGAAAAACTGTTTTTT
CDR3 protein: CASSQEGAGTNEKLFF

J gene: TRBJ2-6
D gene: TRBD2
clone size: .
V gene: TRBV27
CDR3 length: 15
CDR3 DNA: TGTGCCAGCAGTTTCGGGGGGGCTGGGGCCAACGTCCTGACTTTC
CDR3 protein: CASSFGGAGANVLTF